The 8 T cell receptor beta chains in this list originate from one sample, sequenced in a study of OX40 agonist ivuxolimab in advanced cancers. Libraries were prepared by immunoSEQ multiplex PCR; TCRdb keeps only in-frame clonotypes and omits some of them. This sample yields about 74,000 clones, of which 90% to 95% are seen a single time; 5.9% belongs to the top ten. The source was CD4+ or CD8+ T cells sorted from blood, collected in a trial of the OX40 agonist ivuxolimab. Receptor source: an adult with an advanced solid tumor such as melanoma, head and neck, liver or kidney cancer.

This CDR3 is CASGLAGDWDTGELFF. The CDR3 bases are TGTGCCAGTGGACTAGCGGGAGATTGGGACACCGGGGAGCTGTTTTTT. The chain carries TRBV28 and TRBJ2-2; 13 nucleotides match TRBD2. CDR1 and CDR2 from the germline V gene are MDHEN and SYDVKM. CDR3 length: 16 residues. The V and J ends lost 9 bases and 3 bases, in that order; junction bases with no gene match: 7.

This chain joins TRBV7-9 and TRBJ2-2, with 11 bases that match TRBD1. Trimming took 5 bases from V and 5 from J; bases not matched to a gene: 4. Germline V gene lookup returns CDR1 SEHNR and CDR2 FQNEAQ (reference sequence). There are 15 residues in the CDR3. The CDR3 nucleotides are TGTGCCAGCAGCGTCGGGACAGGGGGTACCGGGGAGCTGTTTTTT. This sequence encodes CASSVGTGGTGELFF.

The rearrangement joins TRBV7-9 to TRBJ2-1; D remains unclear. The CDR3 is made up of 18 amino acids. V shed 2 bases and J shed 5 bases, with 22 bases lying between them. CDR1 and CDR2 (germline): SEHNR, FQNEAQ (reference sequence). The CDR3 DNA reads as TGTGCCAGCAGCTTACTTGGGGTGGTCGAGCCAAACGACAATGAGCAGTTCTTC. Protein product: CASSLLGVVEPNDNEQFF.

This clone was counted a single time. The chain links TRBV25-1 to TRBJ1-2; possible D gene TRBD1, 6 bases. The germline V gene encodes CDR1 MGHDK and CDR2 SYGVNS. CDR3 size: 16 residues. Deletions cut 7 bases from V and 8 bases from J, with 26 bases between. The DNA of the CDR3 is TGTGCCAGCACAGGCGATCCCGGGGGGCTATATGGAGGCTACACCTTC. It yields the protein CASTGDPGGLYGGYTF.

The chain is built from TRBV5-1 and TRBJ1-1, with D unclear. V lost 1 base to trimming and J lost 0 bases, with 10 bases between them. Germline-derived CDR1 and CDR2 are SGHRS and YFSETQ. The length of the CDR3 is 15 residues. The CDR3 bases are TGCGCCAGCAGCTTGCCGAAAGGGATGAACACTGAAGCTTTCTTT. Protein sequence: CASSLPKGMNTEAFF. The full variable domain, in which reference TRBV5-1 and TRBJ1-1 provide the parts outside the CDR3, is KAGVTQTPRYLIKTRGQQVTLSCSPISGHRSVSWYQQTPGQGLQFLFEYFSETQRNKGNFPGRFSGRQFSNSRSEMNVSTLELGDSALYLCASSLPKGMNTEAFFGQGTRLTVV.

This chain links TRBV27 with TRBJ2-3; D is uncertain. The CDR3 contains 16 residues. V lost 2 bases to trimming and J lost 3 bases, with 15 bases between them. The germline V gene has CDR1 MNHEY and CDR2 SMNVEV (reference sequence). Written as DNA, the CDR3 is TGTGCCAGCAGTTTAGCCCCCTGGGCCACGACAGATACGCAGTATTTT. This encodes CASSLAPWATTDTQYF.

This chain links TRBV28 with TRBJ2-1; 7 positions match TRBD2. The germline V gene encodes CDR1 MDHEN and CDR2 SYDVKM. This CDR3 comprises 12 residues. V shed 4 bases and J 9 bases; nucleotides not matched to a gene: 3. For the CDR3, the DNA is TGTGCCAGCAGTTGGGCGGGAGTTGAGCAGTTCTTC. Its protein is CASSWAGVEQFF.

This chain connects TRBV4-3 to TRBJ2-6; D might be TRBD1 or TRBD2, each matching 5 bases. Between the trimmed V and J ends, which lost 3 bases and 0 bases, there was a span of 9 bases. This CDR3 is 16 amino acids long. The germline gives CDR1 LGHNA, CDR2 YSLEER. Here the CDR3 reads CASSQQRGSGANVLTF. CDR3 in DNA: TGCGCCAGCAGCCAGCAGAGGGGCTCTGGGGCCAACGTCCTGACTTTC.